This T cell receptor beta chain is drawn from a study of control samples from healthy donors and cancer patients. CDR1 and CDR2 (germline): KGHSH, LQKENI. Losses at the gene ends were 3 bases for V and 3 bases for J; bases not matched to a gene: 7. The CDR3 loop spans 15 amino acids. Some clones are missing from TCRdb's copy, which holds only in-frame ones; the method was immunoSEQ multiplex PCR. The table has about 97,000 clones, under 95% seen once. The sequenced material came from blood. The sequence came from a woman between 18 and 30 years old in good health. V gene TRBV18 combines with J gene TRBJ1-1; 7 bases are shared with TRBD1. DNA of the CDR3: TGTGCCAGCTCACCCGAGACAGGGAGAGACACTGAAGCTTTCTTT. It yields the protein CASSPETGRDTEAFF.